This is a list of T cell receptor beta chains from one sample in a study of human T cells and chemical hapten exposure. TCRdb called the 5' RACE reads again in MiXCR, with one record for every CDR3 protein. The table has under 100,000 distinct CDR3 sequences, 15% to 20% seen once. The receptors derive from a female donor in good health. The CDR3 runs from the conserved cysteine through the conserved F or W. A D gene is named only where the DNA matches it firmly. Clone size appears in some rows only: once, few, many, or a class for an expanded clone.

cdr3_aa,cdr3_nt,j_call,v_call,clone_size,d_call
CASSQDSRQGGDTEAFF,TGCGCCAGCAGCCAAGATTCGCGCCAGGGGGGAGACACTGAAGCTTTCTTT,TRBJ1-1,TRBV4-1,NA,TRBD1
CSVGWGHEQYF,TGCAGCGTTGGATGGGGACACGAGCAGTACTTC,TRBJ2-7,TRBV29-1,few,NA
CASSLKGGTEAFF,TGTGCCAGCAGCCTGAAGGGGGGCACTGAAGCTTTCTTT,TRBJ1-1,TRBV3-1,NA,NA
CSAGRQGFYGYTF,TGCAGTGCTGGACGACAGGGATTCTATGGCTACACCTTC,TRBJ1-2,TRBV20-1,few,TRBD1
CAISESREPHYEQYF,TGTGCCATCAGTGAGTCCAGGGAACCCCATTACGAGCAGTACTTC,TRBJ2-7,TRBV10-3,NA,NA
CASSLEAGGVLSPLHF,TGTGCCAGCAGCTTAGAGGCAGGGGGCGTTTTATCACCCCTCCACTTT,TRBJ1-6,TRBV7-6,many,TRBD1
CASSSGRTIQETQYF,TGTGCTAGCAGCTCAGGGAGGACTATACAAGAGACCCAGTACTTC,TRBJ2-5,TRBV7-7,NA,NA
CAIKGEEASGNTIYF,TGTGCCATCAAAGGGGAGGAAGCCTCTGGAAACACCATATATTTT,TRBJ1-3,TRBV10-3,NA,NA
CASSLVISGANTQYF,TGTGCCAGCAGCTTAGTTATTTCGGGGGCCAATACGCAGTATTTT,TRBJ2-3,TRBV11-2,few,NA
CSARARYRGLRETQYF,TGCAGTGCTAGGGCCAGATATCGGGGTTTGCGAGAGACCCAGTACTTC,TRBJ2-5,TRBV20-1,few,NA
CASSQDWAGRGETQYF,TGCGCCAGCAGCCAAGATTGGGCAGGGAGGGGGGAGACCCAGTACTTC,TRBJ2-5,TRBV4-3,NA,NA
CAISERASSSGNTIYF,TGTGCCATCAGTGAAAGGGCCTCCTCCTCTGGAAACACCATATATTTT,TRBJ1-3,TRBV10-3,NA,NA
CASSYDVTDTQYF,TGTGCCAGCAGTTACGACGTCACAGATACGCAGTATTTT,TRBJ2-3,TRBV6-5,many,NA
CASSPQLWTGGPQTRAKNIQYF,TGTGCCAGCAGCCCTCAGTTATGGACGGGAGGGCCTCAGACTAGAGCCAAAAACATTCAGTACTTC,TRBJ2-4,TRBV11-2,few,TRBD2
CASSPTGAHGYTF,TGTGCCAGCAGCCCGACAGGGGCGCATGGCTACACCTTC,TRBJ1-2,TRBV7-2,few,TRBD1
CAISEGLSDTQYF,TGTGCCATCAGTGAAGGACTTTCTGATACGCAGTATTTT,TRBJ2-3,TRBV10-3,few,NA
CASGRTSGGSFSSYNEQFF,TGTGCCAGCGGTCGCACTAGCGGGGGGTCCTTTAGCTCCTACAATGAGCAGTTCTTC,TRBJ2-1,TRBV6-2/TRBV6-3,NA,TRBD2
CASSQDVQGNANEQFF,TGCGCCAGCAGCCAAGATGTACAGGGTAATGCCAATGAGCAGTTCTTC,TRBJ2-1,TRBV4-3,NA,NA
CASSYGDRGKDTQYF,TGTGCCAGCAGTTATGGGGACAGGGGTAAAGATACGCAGTATTTT,TRBJ2-3,TRBV6-2/TRBV6-3,few,TRBD1
CASSPRLNQPQHF,TGTGCCAGCAGTCCCCGACTTAATCAGCCCCAGCATTTT,TRBJ1-5,TRBV6-2/TRBV6-3,NA,NA
CASSLATGSYEQYF,TGTGCCAGCAGCCTAGCGACAGGTTCCTACGAGCAGTACTTC,TRBJ2-7,TRBV7-8,few,NA
CASSSGLDSYEQYF,TGTGCCAGCAGCTCGGGACTCGATTCCTACGAGCAGTACTTC,TRBJ2-7,TRBV28,NA,NA
CASRRRKAEKLFF,TGTGCCAGCAGGCGACGGAAAGCGGAAAAACTGTTTTTT,TRBJ1-4,TRBV6-6,NA,NA
CSVRTGNGNTIYF,TGCAGCGTCCGGACAGGGAACGGAAACACCATATATTTT,TRBJ1-3,TRBV29-1,NA,TRBD1
CASSLMFGTGTYEQYF,TGTGCCAGCAGTTTAATGTTTGGGACAGGGACCTACGAGCAGTACTTC,TRBJ2-7,TRBV27,few,TRBD1
CASSPRVLGINHEQFF,TGTGCCAGCAGTCCTCGAGTCCTGGGTATCAACCATGAGCAGTTCTTC,TRBJ2-1,TRBV6-5,few,NA
CASSLATGGLTDTQYF,TGTGCCAGCAGCTTAGCTACAGGGGGCCTCACAGATACGCAGTATTTT,TRBJ2-3,TRBV7-8,few,TRBD1
CASSLVNNEQFF,TGTGCCAGCAGCTTAGTAAACAATGAGCAGTTCTTC,TRBJ2-1,TRBV13,few,NA
CASSFKTTGGNTEAFF,TGCGCCAGCAGCTTTAAAACGACAGGGGGGAACACTGAAGCTTTCTTT,TRBJ1-1,TRBV5-1,few,TRBD1
CASTEGKRRAFF,TGTGCCTCTACGGAGGGCAAAAGAAGAGCTTTCTTT,TRBJ1-1,TRBV28,few,NA
CASSTRPDGVYGYTF,TGTGCCAGTAGTACCCGTCCGGACGGCGTCTATGGCTACACCTTC,TRBJ1-2,TRBV19,few,NA
CASSLQGSYEQYF,TGTGCCAGCTCCCTGCAGGGAAGCTACGAGCAGTACTTC,TRBJ2-7,TRBV28,many,NA
CASSFRQDSYEQYF,TGTGCCAGCAGTTTTCGACAGGACTCCTACGAGCAGTACTTC,TRBJ2-7,TRBV28,few,NA
CASSEAMGRFGEAFF,TGTGCCAGCAGTGAAGCCATGGGTCGCTTTGGTGAAGCTTTCTTT,TRBJ1-1,TRBV6-1,NA,NA
CASSYSRRAEYSNQPQHF,TGTGCCAGCAGTTACTCGAGACGGGCGGAGTATAGCAATCAGCCCCAGCATTTT,TRBJ1-5,TRBV6-6,NA,NA
CASSRQGVDSEAFF,TGTGCCAGCAGCCGACAGGGGGTTGATTCTGAAGCTTTCTTT,TRBJ1-1,TRBV3-1,NA,TRBD1
CASSQSWFPHEQFF,TGTGCCAGCAGCCAAAGCTGGTTCCCCCATGAGCAGTTCTTC,TRBJ2-1,TRBV14,few,NA
CSVDTIRGRGPGTEAFF,TGCAGCGTTGATACAATCCGAGGCAGGGGGCCGGGGACTGAAGCTTTCTTT,TRBJ1-1,TRBV29-1,once,TRBD1
CASSLDGGEQGGYTF,TGTGCCAGCAGCTTAGATGGGGGAGAGCAGGGAGGCTACACCTTC,TRBJ1-2,TRBV11-2,NA,NA
CSARDRKGGFDEKLFF,TGCAGTGCTAGAGATCGGAAGGGCGGATTTGATGAAAAACTGTTTTTT,TRBJ1-4,TRBV20-1,few,NA
CASSLVPGVDTGELFF,TGTGCCAGCAGCTTAGTTCCGGGAGTCGACACCGGGGAGCTGTTTTTT,TRBJ2-2,TRBV7-8,few,NA
CASSQDRTGRPTIYF,TGTGCCAGCAGCCAAGATCGGACAGGGCGGCCGACCATATATTTT,TRBJ1-3,TRBV14,NA,TRBD1
CASNLQGRDYGYTF,TGTGCCAGCAACCTACAGGGTCGCGATTATGGCTACACCTTC,TRBJ1-2,TRBV5-4,NA,NA
CASSPRRFPTPRETDTQYF,TGTGCCAGCAGTCCCCGAAGGTTCCCTACACCTCGGGAGACAGATACGCAGTATTTT,TRBJ2-3,TRBV2,few,NA
CASSPDRNNEKLFF,TGTGCCAGCAGTCCTGACAGGAATAATGAAAAACTGTTTTTT,TRBJ1-4,TRBV2,NA,NA
CSVPTSGTTDTQYF,TGCAGTGTCCCGACTAGCGGGACCACAGATACGCAGTATTTT,TRBJ2-3,TRBV20-1,NA,TRBD2
CSVVSSYEQYF,TGCAGCGTTGTATCCTCCTACGAGCAGTACTTC,TRBJ2-7,TRBV29-1,NA,NA